Presented here are 18 T cell receptor beta chains from one specimen sequenced in a study of cytomegalovirus exposure and HLA in healthy donors. PCR used 60 Vbeta primers and 13 Jbeta primers. Sequenced by immunoSEQ multiplex PCR; TCRdb stores in-frame clones only, minus some. The table lists approximately 140,000 clones, around four fifths of them singletons. Sequenced sample: PBMCs. The receptor set was obtained from a woman between 35 and 50 years old in good health and CMV-seropositive.

This clone was found once. The genes are TRBV4-1 and TRBJ1-1, with 7 bases identical to TRBD1. The germline V gene encodes CDR1 MGHRA and CDR2 YSYEKL. Trimming took 4 bases from V and 5 from J; bases not matched to a gene: 7. This CDR3 has 14 residues. The CDR3 loop is CASSRPNRGTEAFF. The CDR3 nucleotides read TGCGCCAGCAGCCGTCCAAACAGGGGAACTGAAGCTTTCTTT.

V is TRBV11-2 and J is TRBJ2-2; possible D gene TRBD2, 5 bases. Looked up from germline, CDR1 is SGHAT and CDR2 is FQNNGV. The CDR3 runs 17 residues. Trimming removed 1 base at V and 7 bases at J, with 19 bases between. Written as DNA, the CDR3 is TGTGCCAGCAGCTTAGTTCGGTCTAGCTTTGTGGACGGGGAGCTGTTTTTT. Translated: CASSLVRSSFVDGELFF.

This clone has just a few counts. The rearrangement uses TRBV4-2 and TRBJ2-2; the match to TRBD2 covers 15 bases. J was trimmed by 4 bases and V by 5 bases; bases with no gene match: 8. This CDR3 contains 18 residues. Germline CDR1 LGHNA, CDR2 YNFKEQ. The CDR3 here is CASSESGTSGGSTGELFF. The DNA for the CDR3 is TGTGCCAGCAGCGAATCCGGGACTAGCGGGGGGAGCACCGGGGAGCTGTTTTTT.

Concerning this clone itself: Germline and junction disagree at one end, which may indicate a read error. The rearrangement joins TRBV7-7 to TRBJ2-7, with D hard to call. CDR1 and CDR2 (germline): SSHAT, FNYEAQ (reference sequence). The CDR3 length is 15 residues. The CDR3 loop is CASSLDGGSSYEQYF. CDR3 nucleotide sequence: TGTGCTAGCAGCTTAGACGGCGGCAGCTCCTACGAGCAGTACTTC.

The rearrangement links TRBV6-4 to TRBJ2-7; TRBD2 aligns across 10 bases. The CDR3 extends over 16 amino acids. V lost 4 bases, J lost 4 bases, and 10 bases stayed unmatched. Germline V CDR1 and CDR2: MRHNA, SNTAGT. CDR3 nucleotide sequence: TGTGCCAGCAGTGTTAGCGGGAGGCTAGGTGTATACGAGCAGTACTTC. Translating it yields CASSVSGRLGVYEQYF.

The CDR3: CASSSQGGSYNEQFF. CDR3 nucleotide sequence: TGTGCCAGTAGTTCCCAGGGGGGTAGCTACAATGAGCAGTTCTTC. This sequence joins TRBV19 and TRBJ2-1; D perhaps matches TRBD1 (7 bases). The germline V gene encodes CDR1 LNHDA and CDR2 SQIVND (reference sequence). This CDR3 contains 15 residues. V shed 5 bases and J shed 3 bases, with 14 bases lying between them. Filled out from reference TRBV19 and TRBJ2-1, the complete variable domain reads DGGITQSPKYLFRKEGQNVTLSCEQNLNHDAMYWYRQDPGQGLRLIYYSQIVNDFQKGDIAEGYSVSREKKESFPLTVTSAQKNPTAFYLCASSSQGGSYNEQFFGPGTRLTVL.

This clone was detected a few times. V gene TRBV30 combines with J gene TRBJ1-2, with D unclear. CDR3 length equals 11 residues. Germline CDR1 is GTSNPN and CDR2 is SVGIG (reference sequence). The V and J ends lost 4 bases and 4 bases respectively, with 7 bases between them. CDR3 amino acids: CAWNFIYGYTF. Written as DNA, the CDR3 is TGTGCCTGGAACTTTATCTATGGCTACACCTTC.

CDR3 residues: CASSLGQALVGEQYF. The CDR3, as DNA: TGTGCCAGCAGCTTAGGACAGGCCCTCGTCGGAGAGCAGTACTTC. The chain joins TRBV7-3 to TRBJ2-7, with TRBD1 matching over 7 bases. V lost 2 bases to trimming and J lost 7 bases; unmatched junction nucleotides: 11. The length of the CDR3 is 15 residues. Germline V lookup: CDR1 SGHTA, CDR2 FQGTGA.

The genes are TRBV7-2 and TRBJ2-7; 7 bases are a match to TRBD1. The CDR3 covers 14 residues. V was clipped by 3 bases and J by 3 bases; unmatched bases: 5. CDR1 is SGHTA, CDR2 FQGNSA, per germline. Here the CDR3 reads CASSFEGANYEQYF. The CDR3 region has the DNA TGTGCCAGCAGCTTTGAGGGGGCCAACTACGAGCAGTACTTC.

The V gene is TRBV18, the J gene TRBJ1-2; 9 bases align to TRBD1. The CDR3 is 15 residues long. The germline gives CDR1 KGHSH, CDR2 LQKENI. V dropped 5 bases and J dropped 4; count of bases not matched to a gene: 8. CDR3 nucleotide sequence: TGTGCCAGCTCATACCGACAGGGGGAACCCTATGGCTACACCTTC. Translating gives CASSYRQGEPYGYTF.

This rearrangement joins TRBV29-1 to TRBJ2-7, with 11 bases matching TRBD1. Looked up from germline, CDR1 is SQVTM and CDR2 is ANQGSEA. V lost 4 bases and J lost 3; bases outside the gene matches: 11. The CDR3 covers 16 residues. The CDR3 sequence: CSVAGTGGPTGYEQYF. The CDR3, as DNA: TGCAGCGTTGCTGGGACAGGGGGACCGACCGGCTACGAGCAGTACTTC.

The gene calls are TRBV9 and TRBJ2-2; TRBD2 agrees at 12 bases. Germline V gene sequence: CDR1 SGDLS, CDR2 YYNGEE. The CDR3 has 16 residues. V dropped 3 bases and J dropped 4; count of bases not matched to a gene: 4. The DNA for the CDR3 is TGTGCCAGCAGCGCGGGGACTAGCGGGCTCACCGGGGAGCTGTTTTTT. This gives the protein CASSAGTSGLTGELFF. Looking up the rest from reference TRBV9 and TRBJ2-2 gives the full variable domain: DSGVTQTPKHLITATGQRVTLRCSPRSGDLSVYWYQQSLDQGLQFLIQYYNGEERAKGNILERFSAQQFPDLHSELNLSSLELGDSALYFCASSAGTSGLTGELFFGEGSRLTVL.

There are a few counts of this clone. The J gene is TRBJ2-1, the V gene TRBV29-1; 9 bases are a match to TRBD2. Looked up from germline, CDR1 is SQVTM and CDR2 is ANQGSEA. This CDR3 is built from 13 residues. Trimming at V came to 6 bases and at J to 1 base, leaving 1 base not matched to a gene. CDR3 residues: CSVAGGSYNEQFF. DNA for the CDR3: TGCAGCGTAGCGGGGGGTTCCTACAATGAGCAGTTCTTC.

CDR3 amino acids: CASSLDKGYEQYF. The CDR3, as DNA: TGTGCCAGCAGTTTGGACAAGGGCTACGAGCAGTACTTC. The V and J genes are TRBV27 and TRBJ2-7, with a weak D call TRBD1 (5 bases). The CDR3 totals 13 residues. Between the trimmed V and J ends, which lost 3 bases and 3 bases, there was a span of 9 bases. Germline-derived CDR1 and CDR2 are MNHEY and SMNVEV (reference sequence).

The table lists this clone with a count of one. The genes are TRBV27 and TRBJ1-1; no reliable D call. CDR1 is MNHEY and CDR2 is SMNVEV in the germline V gene (reference sequence). This CDR3 is 14 amino acids long. Trimming shortened V by 8 bases and J by 4 bases, and 17 bases separated the two germline ends. The DNA of the CDR3 is TGTGCCAGCTCCAAGGACGGAGGGCTCACTGAAGCTTTCTTT. It specifies CASSKDGGLTEAFF.

The chain joins TRBV9 to TRBJ1-1, with a weak D call TRBD1 (6 bases). The germline CDR1 and CDR2 sequences are SGDLS and YYNGEE. Trimming removed 4 bases from V and 1 base from J, with 14 bases in between. The length of the CDR3 is 15 residues. The CDR3 bases are TGTGCCAGCAGCCCCGTGTTCAGGGGGAACACTGAAGCTTTCTTT. Protein sequence: CASSPVFRGNTEAFF.

The rearrangement links TRBV7-9 to TRBJ2-3; 7 bases are shared with TRBD1. Looked up from germline, CDR1 is SEHNR and CDR2 is FQNEAQ (reference sequence). The CDR3 spans 16 residues. V lost 3 bases to trimming and J lost 5 bases; unmatched junction nucleotides: 11. The DNA for the CDR3 is TGTGCCAGCAGCTTTAACAGGGGCCCCGGCGAAGATACGCAGTATTTT. The encoded protein is CASSFNRGPGEDTQYF. Drawing the rest from reference TRBV7-9 and TRBJ2-3, the complete variable domain is DTGVSQNPRHKITKRGQNVTFRCDPISEHNRLYWYRQTLGQGPEFLTYFQNEAQLEKSRLLSDRFSAERPKGSFSTLEIQRTEQGDSAMYLCASSFNRGPGEDTQYFGPGTRLTVL.

As regards this clone: A read error may produce the germline difference seen at one junction end. The rearrangement links TRBV7-7 to TRBJ2-1; 9 nucleotides match TRBD2. The CDR3 extends over 15 amino acids. CDR1 and CDR2 (germline): SSHAT, FNYEAQ (reference sequence). The CDR3 is CASSPGTSPYNEQFF. CDR3 coding DNA: TGTGCTAGCAGCCCCGGGACTAGCCCCTACAATGAGCAGTTCTTC.